These 6 T cell receptor beta chains originate from one sample sequenced in a study of blood T cell repertoires in COVID-19. Here immunoSEQ multiplex PCR was the method, and the copy in TCRdb shows in-frame clones only, minus some. Of hundreds of thousands of clones listed, about 88% are singletons. The sample taken for sequencing was PBMCs or T cells enriched from blood (not recorded which). The receptors originated from a woman aged 25 to 39 who had been exposed to COVID-19.

The J gene is TRBJ2-2, the V gene TRBV5-1; 10 bases fit TRBD2. After removal of 0 bases from V and 6 bases from J, the junction contained 2 bases not matched to a gene. CDR3 length equals 15 residues. Germline values: CDR1 SGHRS, CDR2 YFSETQ. CDR3 loop: CASSLALAGSGELFF. In DNA, the CDR3 is TGCGCCAGCAGCTTGGCACTAGCGGGGTCCGGGGAGCTGTTTTTT.

This rearrangement joins TRBV7-2 to TRBJ2-5; D may be TRBD2 (7 bases). The CDR3 covers 16 residues. V gave up 7 bases and J gave up 1 base, with 19 bases separating them. Germline values: CDR1 SGHTA, CDR2 FQGNSA. The CDR3: CASTGGRAPSQETQYF. The CDR3 DNA reads TGTGCCAGCACGGGGGGCAGGGCCCCTTCCCAAGAGACCCAGTACTTC.

About this clone: The junction does not match germline at one end; this may be a read error. CDR3 DNA sequence: TGTGCTAGCAGCCCCCTAGCGGGGGCCGATACGCAGTATTTT. This codes for CASSPLAGADTQYF. The chain carries TRBV7-7 and TRBJ2-3; the match to TRBD2 covers 10 bases. This CDR3 is 14 amino acids long. Germline lookup yields CDR1 SSHAT and CDR2 FNYEAQ (reference sequence).

This clone was detected only once. V usage is TRBV3-1 (or the pseudogene TRBV3-2) and J usage is TRBJ1-6; 11 nucleotides match TRBD1. Germline values: CDR1 LGHDT, CDR2 YNNKEL (reference sequence). The CDR3 covers 15 residues. Losses at the gene ends were 3 bases for V and 10 bases for J; bases not matched to a gene: 5. CDR3 sequence: CASSQGQGVGSPLHF. CDR3 nucleotide sequence: TGTGCCAGCAGCCAGGGACAGGGGGTAGGGTCACCCCTCCACTTT.

The rearrangement links TRBV6-2 or TRBV6-3 to TRBJ2-1, with D unresolved. The CDR3 totals 11 residues. CDR1 is MNHEY, CDR2 SVGEGT, per germline. The ends were cut back, 6 bases at V and 9 bases at J, with 9 bases in the middle. CDR3 residues: CASSKRVEQFF. The CDR3 DNA is TGTGCCAGCAGCAAGCGCGTTGAGCAGTTCTTC.

CDR3 in DNA: TGTGCCACCAGGGAGGCTACAGGGTCGGGCAATCAGCCCCAGCATTTT. Translated: CATREATGSGNQPQHF. V usage is TRBV15 and J usage is TRBJ1-5; a possible D gene is TRBD1 (6 bases). V shed 6 bases and J shed 2 bases, with 17 bases lying between them. This CDR3 comprises 16 residues. The V gene's germline CDR1 is LNHNV and CDR2 YYDKDF (reference sequence). Drawing the rest from reference TRBV15 and TRBJ1-5, the complete variable domain is DAMVIQNPRYQVTQFGKPVTLSCSQTLNHNVMYWYQQKSSQAPKLLFHYYDKDFNNEADTPDNFQSRRPNTSFCFLDIRSPGLGDTAMYLCATREATGSGNQPQHFGDGTRLSIL.